Presented here are 15 T cell receptor beta chains from one specimen sequenced in a study of blood T cells in healthy people across ages. Next came a second PCR, run for roughly 6 to 11 cycles, which used a sample-barcoded 5' primer along with a J-beta primer mix. TCRdb reanalysed the 5' RACE reads using MiXCR and keeps one entry per CDR3 protein. The table lists 650,000 to 800,000 distinct CDR3 sequences, under 45% of them singletons. The sample was blood. These receptors all come from a man aged 60-69 years in good health.

The CDR3 here is CSASLRPGQQETQYF. In DNA, the CDR3 is TGCAGTGCCTCCCTCCGACCGGGACAACAAGAGACCCAGTACTTC. The V gene is TRBV20-1, the J gene TRBJ2-5; tentatively, D is TRBD1 (6 bases). The CDR3 spans 15 residues. V shed 6 bases and J shed 2 bases, with 19 bases lying between them. CDR1 DFQATT and CDR2 SNEGSKA come from the germline V gene (reference sequence).

The chain combines TRBV10-3 with TRBJ1-5; maybe TRBD1 (6 bases). Germline CDR1 reads ENHRY; CDR2 reads SYGVKD. This CDR3 is built from 15 residues. Between the trimmed V and J ends, which lost 5 bases and 2 bases, there was a span of 13 bases. The CDR3 here is CAISSTGIRNQPQHF. In nucleotides, the CDR3 is TGTGCCATCAGTTCTACAGGGATCCGCAATCAGCCCCAGCATTTT.

This chain uses TRBV7-9 with TRBJ1-1, with D perhaps TRBD1 (6 bases). The germline gives CDR1 SEHNR, CDR2 FQNEAQ (reference sequence). The CDR3 contains 14 residues. Trimming left V 5 bases short and J 1 base short, with 11 bases between. Here the CDR3 reads CASSPRGANTEAFF. For the CDR3, the DNA is TGTGCCAGCAGCCCTCGGGGGGCGAACACTGAAGCTTTCTTT.

This clonotype was seen a handful of times. At one of its ends the junction is not consistent with the germline gene, which may arise from a read error. V usage is TRBV4-3 and J usage is TRBJ2-7; 10 positions agree with TRBD2. In germline, CDR1 is LGHNA, CDR2 YSLEER. There are 16 residues in the CDR3. The CDR3 coding sequence is TGTGCCAGCAGCCCCTATAGCGGGGGGAGCTCCTACGAGCAGTACTTC. Protein sequence: CASSPYSGGSSYEQYF.

This clonotype was observed a few times. V and J are TRBV4-1 and TRBJ2-1; 9 bases map to TRBD2. Germline CDR1 and CDR2: MGHRA and YSYEKL. V dropped 4 bases and J dropped 0; count of bases not matched to a gene: 19. CDR3 length equals 21 residues. CDR3 nucleotide sequence: TGCGCCAGCAGCCCACCTGGCCAGAAGCGGGGGGCCCTAAGCTCCTACAATGAGCAGTTCTTC. This codes for CASSPPGQKRGALSSYNEQFF.

This clonotype was detected only a few times. The rearrangement uses TRBV29-1 and TRBJ2-7; TRBD1 might be the D (5 bases). The J call may be wrong; the DNA end is better matched by TRBJ2-5. This CDR3 comprises 13 residues. Germline V gene sequence: CDR1 SQVTM, CDR2 ANQGSEA. The CDR3 DNA reads as TGCAGCGTCAAGGGGAATGGGGAAGGGACCCAGTACTTC. Translation: CSVKGNGEGTQYF.

This clonotype was seen many times. The rearrangement uses TRBV6-5 and TRBJ2-7; TRBD2 is a possible D gene (6 bases). Trimming removed 6 bases from V and 2 bases from J, with 20 bases in between. Germline V gene data show CDR1 as MNHEY and CDR2 as SVGAGI. CDR3 length: 16 residues. The CDR3 protein is CASSPGGRRGTYEQYF. The CDR3 DNA reads TGTGCCAGCAGCCCCGGAGGAAGGCGGGGTACCTACGAGCAGTACTTC.

Ten or more counts support this clonotype. The V call is TRBV29-1, the J call TRBJ2-4, with TRBD1 matching 11 bases. Germline CDR1 SQVTM, CDR2 ANQGSEA. The CDR3 length is 13 residues. V was pared by 5 bases and J by 8 bases, with 5 bases of the junction left unmatched. The CDR3 sequence is CSVMDRGLYIQYF. Written as DNA, the CDR3 is TGCAGCGTTATGGACAGGGGGCTATACATTCAGTACTTC.

The chain joins TRBV7-2 to TRBJ1-5; maybe TRBD1 (5 bases). Between the trimmed V and J ends, which lost 5 bases and 4 bases, there was a span of 9 bases. This CDR3 contains 13 residues. CDR1 SGHTA and CDR2 FQGNSA come from the germline V gene. The CDR3 protein is CASSTRGNQPQHF. In DNA, the CDR3 is TGTGCCAGCAGCACTCGGGGGAATCAGCCCCAGCATTTT.

The rearrangement joins TRBV20-1 to TRBJ2-3; D remains ambiguous. Germline-derived CDR1 and CDR2 are DFQATT and SNEGSKA (reference sequence). The CDR3 is made up of 12 amino acids. V was cut by 3 bases and J by 4 bases, with 8 bases left in between. The CDR3 DNA follows: TGCAGTGCTAGCGGGCTGGCAGATACGCAGTATTTT. This gives the protein CSASGLADTQYF.

This sequence joins TRBV24-1 and TRBJ2-1; TRBD1 aligns across 9 bases. This CDR3 has 13 residues. V lost 9 bases and J lost 7; bases outside the gene matches: 6. Germline V gene lookup returns CDR1 KGHDR and CDR2 SFDVKD. The DNA for the CDR3 is TGTGCCACCGACAGGGGGGTTAGGAATGAGCAGTTCTTC. It is translated as CATDRGVRNEQFF.

In its sample, this clonotype was seen a few times. The V call is TRBV4-3, the J call TRBJ2-7; 8 bases agree with TRBD2. In germline, CDR1 is LGHNA, CDR2 YSLEER. Trimming removed 8 bases from V and 6 bases from J; junction bases left unmatched: 15. This CDR3 comprises 15 residues. The CDR3 here is CASLNSSAGVFEQYF. The DNA of the CDR3 is TGCGCCAGCCTGAATTCGTCAGCGGGGGTTTTCGAGCAGTACTTC.

In its sample, this clonotype was seen a few times. The chain is built from TRBV2 and TRBJ2-1; 7 bases fit TRBD1. V was clipped by 6 bases and J by 4 bases; unmatched bases: 6. Looked up from germline, CDR1 is SNHLY and CDR2 is FYNNEI. The CDR3 contains 14 residues. This CDR3 is CASRSGTAYNEQFF. CDR3 coding DNA: TGTGCCAGCAGGTCCGGGACAGCTTACAATGAGCAGTTCTTC.

This clonotype was observed once. The chain employs TRBV29-1 and TRBJ2-3; TRBD2 is a possible D gene (6 bases). V shed 6 bases and J shed 4 bases, with 11 bases lying between them. The CDR3 is 12 residues long. The V gene's germline CDR1 is SQVTM and CDR2 ANQGSEA. CDR3: CSVSGTADTQYF. The CDR3 DNA is TGCAGCGTCTCCGGGACTGCAGATACGCAGTATTTT.

Notes on this clonotype: A read error may account for a junction end that differs from germline. This chain connects TRBV25-1 to TRBJ2-3; D assignment may be TRBD1 or TRBD2 (5 bases each). The germline V gene encodes CDR1 MGHDK and CDR2 SYGVNS. The CDR3 has 13 residues. CDR3 nucleotides: TGTGCCTGCAGTAGTGGGACCACAGATACGCAGTATTTT. The encoded protein is CACSSGTTDTQYF.